One and the same sample provided the 30 T cell receptor beta chains below, sequenced in a study of CD8+CD57+ T cells in acquired aplastic anemia. TCR beta VDJ and CDR3 profiling used genomic DNA as template. MiXCR, run by TCRdb on the reads, gives a single entry per CDR3 protein. The sample contains under 200,000 distinct CDR3 sequences, about 50% of which appear only once. Previously, flow cytometry had revealed CD8+CD57+ cell expansion in the patients chosen for sequencing. The sample consisted of sorted CD4+, CD8+, or CD8+CD57+ T cells (not recorded which) from PBMCs. These receptors were collected from a human donor with aplastic anemia.

This clonotype was recorded many times. This chain links TRBV6-2 or TRBV6-3 with TRBJ1-1; unclear D gene. CDR3 length: 11 amino acids. The V end lost 4 bases, the J end lost 6 bases, and 6 bases lay between the germline ends. Germline V gives CDR1 MNHEY, CDR2 SVGEGT. The CDR3 nucleotides read TGTGCCAGCAGTTTTGAAGCTGAAGCTTTCTTT. This encodes CASSFEAEAFF.

In this sample, this clonotype turned up a few times. The chain combines TRBV2 with TRBJ2-3; the match to TRBD2 covers 7 bases. V shed 6 bases, J shed 0 bases, and the junction held 3 bases outside the gene matches. Germline V lookup: CDR1 SNHLY, CDR2 FYNNEI. The CDR3 covers 14 residues. The CDR3: CASRAGISTDTQYF. The CDR3 DNA sequence: TGTGCCAGCAGAGCGGGGATTAGCACAGATACGCAGTATTTT.

The chain recombines TRBV6-1 with TRBJ1-2; 8 nucleotides agree with TRBD1. V shed 5 bases and J 6 bases; nucleotides not matched to a gene: 8. Germline CDR1 MNHNS, CDR2 SASEGT. This CDR3 has 14 amino acids. Here the CDR3 DNA reads TGTGCCAGCAGTCCCAGGGGGCTCCCCCATGGCTACACCTTC. Protein product: CASSPRGLPHGYTF.

The V and J genes are TRBV10-3 and TRBJ1-2; D gene ambiguous. This CDR3 has 14 residues. Germline CDR1 reads ENHRY; CDR2 reads SYGVKD. Trimming took off 2 bases at V and 7 bases at J, with 14 bases between the two ends. The CDR3 sequence: CAISEGDGGGGYTF. The CDR3 bases are TGTGCCATCAGTGAGGGCGACGGTGGTGGTGGCTACACCTTC.

This chain links TRBV10-3 with TRBJ2-4; tentatively, D is TRBD1 (6 bases). The CDR3 runs to 16 residues. Germline CDR1 reads ENHRY; CDR2 reads SYGVKD. Trimming took 2 bases from V and 2 from J, leaving 13 bases between them. The CDR3 here is CAISELARDTKNIQYF. CDR3 bases: TGTGCCATCAGTGAGCTGGCGAGGGACACCAAAAACATTCAGTACTTC.

In this sample, this clonotype turned up once. The V gene is TRBV9, the J gene TRBJ2-5; D might be TRBD1 or TRBD2, each matching 5 bases. This CDR3 spans 14 amino acids. The germline CDR1 and CDR2 sequences are SGDLS and YYNGEE. Between the trimmed V and J ends, which lost 0 bases and 4 bases, there was a span of 10 bases. The CDR3 loop reads CASSVDSGRETQYF. The CDR3 DNA reads TGTGCCAGCAGCGTAGATTCAGGGAGAGAGACCCAGTACTTC.

The chain has TRBV11-2 and TRBJ2-7, with 8 bases lining up with TRBD1. The CDR3 is 14 amino acids. V was pared by 1 base and J by 8 bases, with 7 bases of the junction left unmatched. Germline V lookup: CDR1 SGHAT, CDR2 FQNNGV. The CDR3 bases are TGTGCCAGCAGCTTAGCAGGGGGCGGTAATCAGCAGTACTTC. Translating gives CASSLAGGGNQQYF.

J is TRBJ2-6 and V is TRBV29-1, with D possibly being TRBD1 (5 bases). Germline lookup yields CDR1 SQVTM and CDR2 ANQGSEA. Trimming took off 4 bases at V and 3 bases at J, with 13 bases between the two ends. The CDR3 spans 15 residues. The CDR3 nucleotides are TGCAGCGTTGGATTCAGGGTTGATGGGGCCAACGTCCTGACTTTC. Its translation is CSVGFRVDGANVLTF.

The V gene is TRBV25-1, the J gene TRBJ1-2; 7 bases line up with TRBD1. The germline V gene has CDR1 MGHDK and CDR2 SYGVNS. The CDR3 sequence is 17 residues long. The junction had 17 bases not matched to a gene; V was cut back by 4 bases and J by 6 bases. The DNA of the CDR3 is TGTGCCAGCAGTGCCCCACCGGGACAGAGTCTGGCGGATGGCTACACCTTC. This gives the protein CASSAPPGQSLADGYTF.

At least ten counts were recorded for this clonotype. The chain links TRBV20-1 to TRBJ2-2; D is unresolved. The germline CDR1 and CDR2 sequences are DFQATT and SNEGSKA (reference sequence). V lost 6 bases to trimming and J lost 2 bases, with 10 bases between them. The CDR3 length is 13 residues. The CDR3 nucleotides read TGCAGTGCCACTTCACCAAACACCGGGGAGCTGTTTTTT. Translated, it gives CSATSPNTGELFF.

To note about this clonotype: A much larger clone differs by one base, so this may be a read error. The V call is TRBV27, the J call TRBJ2-7; a weak D match, TRBD1 (5 bases). This CDR3 region has 12 residues. CDR1 MNHEY and CDR2 SMNVEV come from the germline V gene (reference sequence). Between the trimmed V and J ends, which lost 4 bases and 5 bases, there was a span of 9 bases. As DNA, the CDR3 is TGTGCCAGCAGTTACCAGGGCCACGAGCAGTACTTC. This translates into CASSYQGHEQYF.

There are a few counts of this clonotype. The J gene is TRBJ2-7, the V gene TRBV27; 7 positions match TRBD1. V was pared by 3 bases and J by 1 base, with 6 bases of the junction left unmatched. CDR3 length equals 15 residues. In germline, CDR1 is MNHEY, CDR2 SMNVEV (reference sequence). CDR3 loop: CASSFLRGRSYEQYF. The CDR3 DNA sequence: TGTGCCAGCAGTTTTTTAAGGGGGCGATCCTACGAGCAGTACTTC.

The rearrangement joins TRBV19 to TRBJ1-3; a possible D gene is TRBD1 (5 bases). The CDR3 contains 16 residues. The germline V gene encodes CDR1 LNHDA and CDR2 SQIVND (reference sequence). V lost 5 bases to trimming and J lost 1 base, with 15 bases between them. CDR3: CASSFWPGRSGNTIYF. CDR3 DNA sequence: TGTGCCAGTAGTTTCTGGCCGGGGCGGTCTGGAAACACCATATATTTT.

This clonotype appeared many times. The rearrangement joins TRBV11-2 to TRBJ2-2, with D possibly matching TRBD1 (5 bases). Trimming left V 2 bases short and J 6 bases short, with 16 bases between. CDR1 and CDR2 from the germline V gene are SGHAT and FQNNGV. This CDR3 has 16 residues. Written as DNA, the CDR3 is TGTGCCAGCAGCTTAAGTCTAGGGGCATTTGCCGGGGAGCTGTTTTTT. Residues: CASSLSLGAFAGELFF.

This clonotype was seen repeatedly, ten times or more. This chain links TRBV13 with TRBJ1-6, with 8 bases matching TRBD1. Germline CDR1 PRHDT, CDR2 FYEKMQ (reference sequence). The CDR3 spans 14 residues. V dropped 0 bases and J dropped 10; count of bases not matched to a gene: 2. CDR3 DNA: TGTGCCAGCAGCTTAGGGACAGGGGACTCACCCCTCCACTTT. Protein product: CASSLGTGDSPLHF.

The sample holds many counts of this clonotype. V and J are TRBV5-1 and TRBJ2-2, with 9 bases matching TRBD1. CDR1 and CDR2 from the germline V gene are SGHRS and YFSETQ. The CDR3 is 15 residues long. Trimming removed 3 bases from V and 2 bases from J; junction bases left unmatched: 2. CDR3 sequence reads: CASSWTGENTGELFF. The DNA for the CDR3 is TGCGCCAGCAGCTGGACAGGGGAAAACACCGGGGAGCTGTTTTTT. Based on the CDR3 plus reference TRBV5-1 and TRBJ2-2, the full variable domain is KAGVTQTPRYLIKTRGQQVTLSCSPISGHRSVSWYQQTPGQGLQFLFEYFSETQRNKGNFPGRFSGRQFSNSRSEMNVSTLELGDSALYLCASSWTGENTGELFFGEGSRLTVL.

The gene calls are TRBV7-6 and TRBJ1-2, with 11 bases fitting TRBD1. The CDR3 is made up of 13 amino acids. V lost 5 bases, J lost 8 bases, and 4 bases stayed unmatched. Germline V gives CDR1 SGHVS, CDR2 FNYEAQ. The CDR3, as DNA: TGTGCCAGCAGCCTGGACAGGGGGCAGGGCTACACCTTC. It codes for CASSLDRGQGYTF.

As for this clonotype: A much larger clonotype is one base distant, so this may be a read error. The rearrangement joins TRBV3-1 to TRBJ2-5; D may be TRBD2 (6 bases). This CDR3 is built from 14 residues. Trimming left V 0 bases short and J 7 bases short, with 12 bases between. Germline V lookup: CDR1 LGHDT, CDR2 YNNKEL (reference sequence). The CDR3 region has the DNA TGTGCCAGCAGCCAAGATTGGGGGGAAGGGACCCAGTACTTC. Translation gives CASSQDWGEGTQYF.

The V and J genes are TRBV7-6 and TRBJ2-7, with 13 nucleotides matching TRBD2. Trimming cost V 6 bases and J 7 bases; bases outside gene matches: 3. This CDR3 spans 13 amino acids. Germline-derived CDR1 and CDR2 are SGHVS and FNYEAQ. As DNA, the CDR3 is TGTGCCAGCAGTGGACTAGCGGGGGAGGAGCAGTACTTC. Translated, it gives CASSGLAGEEQYF.

This clonotype was detected only a few times. The chain employs TRBV27 and TRBJ2-1, with D possibly called TRBD1 or TRBD2 (6 bases each). In germline, CDR1 is MNHEY, CDR2 SMNVEV (reference sequence). The CDR3 is 14 residues long. V was trimmed by 10 bases and J by 4 bases, leaving 17 bases between them. The DNA for the CDR3 is TGTGCCACCGGGGGTGGGGGCGGGTACAATGAGCAGTTCTTC. Its protein is CATGGGGGYNEQFF.

This clonotype was detected many times. The DNA for the CDR3 is TGCGCCAGCAGGGAGACAGACCAAGAGACCCAGTACTTC. Its protein product is CASRETDQETQYF. V is TRBV4-1 and J is TRBJ2-5; possible D gene TRBD1, 5 bases. The CDR3 is 13 amino acids. The V and J ends lost 6 bases and 0 bases respectively, with 8 bases between them. Germline-derived CDR1 and CDR2 are MGHRA and YSYEKL.

V usage is TRBV2 and J usage is TRBJ1-5; D gene uncertain. The germline CDR1 and CDR2 sequences are SNHLY and FYNNEI. This CDR3 has 15 residues. The ends were cut back, 5 bases at V and 7 bases at J, with 18 bases in the middle. CDR3: CASSSDRGSSQPQHF. The CDR3 DNA reads TGTGCCAGCAGTTCGGATCGCGGCTCCAGCCAGCCCCAGCATTTT.

The rearrangement joins TRBV6-1 to TRBJ1-1, with TRBD1 matching 7 bases. CDR1 and CDR2 from the germline V gene are MNHNS and SASEGT. The CDR3 totals 14 residues. Losses at the gene ends were 4 bases for V and 4 bases for J; bases not matched to a gene: 6. The CDR3 coding sequence is TGTGCCAGCAGTGCAGAAGGGGGCGGCACTGAAGCTTTCTTT. This translates into CASSAEGGGTEAFF.

Ten or more counts support this clonotype. The CDR3 is CASSARSVSDYNEQFF. The CDR3 nucleotides are TGTGCCAGCAGCGCACGGAGTGTTAGCGATTACAATGAGCAGTTCTTC. V is TRBV9 and J is TRBJ2-1; a possible D gene is TRBD2 (5 bases). Trimming removed 3 bases from V and 4 bases from J, with 17 bases in between. The CDR3 consists of 16 residues. Germline V gene data show CDR1 as SGDLS and CDR2 as YYNGEE.

The chain combines TRBV5-1 with TRBJ1-2; 8 bases are a match to TRBD1. The CDR3 covers 16 residues. J gave up 4 bases and V 0 bases, and 8 bases lay outside the gene matches. CDR1 and CDR2 (germline): SGHRS, YFSETQ. CDR3 loop: CASSLARTTGAYGYTF. In DNA, the CDR3 is TGCGCCAGCAGCTTGGCCAGGACGACAGGGGCCTATGGCTACACCTTC.

This clonotype was observed a single time. The V call is TRBV2, the J call TRBJ2-7, with TRBD2 identical over 10 bases. This CDR3 is built from 14 residues. J was trimmed by 6 bases and V by 5 bases; bases with no gene match: 7. Per germline, CDR1 SNHLY and CDR2 FYNNEI. The CDR3 sequence is CASSNLAGVGEQYF. In DNA, the CDR3 is TGTGCCAGCAGTAACCTAGCGGGAGTCGGCGAGCAGTACTTC.

The chain joins TRBV20-1 to TRBJ2-7; D tentatively reads TRBD1 or TRBD2 (5 bases each). The CDR3 length is 13 residues. Trimming removed 5 bases at V and 0 bases at J, with 11 bases between. Germline CDR1 DFQATT, CDR2 SNEGSKA (reference sequence). CDR3 nucleotide sequence: TGCAGTGCTGCTTCTGGGGGCTCCTACGAGCAGTACTTC. The encoded protein is CSAASGGSYEQYF.

In the case of this clonotype: A read error may explain this, as a much larger clone is one base away. The CDR3 is CASGFNDGLDEQYF. In nucleotides, the CDR3 is TGTGCTAGTGGTTTCAACGACGGACTGGACGAGCAGTACTTC. The chain links TRBV12-5 to TRBJ2-7; D may be TRBD2 (5 bases). Deletions cut 3 bases from V and 5 bases from J, with 14 bases between. The CDR3 spans 14 residues. The germline gives CDR1 LGHNT, CDR2 FRNRAP.

This chain uses TRBV10-3 with TRBJ2-1; TRBD2 matches at 11 bases. V dropped 7 bases and J dropped 8; count of bases not matched to a gene: 7. The CDR3 has 14 residues. The germline CDR1 and CDR2 sequences are ENHRY and SYGVKD. In nucleotides, the CDR3 is TGTGCCATCAAGACTAGCGGGAATGTTGATGAGCAGTTCTTC. Translation: CAIKTSGNVDEQFF.

This clonotype was counted at least ten times. The chain employs TRBV3-1 and TRBJ2-3; 9 bases line up with TRBD2. V lost 4 bases to trimming and J lost 6 bases; unmatched junction nucleotides: 8. The CDR3 loop spans 15 amino acids. Looked up from germline, CDR1 is LGHDT and CDR2 is YNNKEL (reference sequence). The CDR3: CASSPIAGERDTQYF. As DNA, the CDR3 is TGTGCCAGCAGCCCGATAGCGGGAGAGCGGGATACGCAGTATTTT.